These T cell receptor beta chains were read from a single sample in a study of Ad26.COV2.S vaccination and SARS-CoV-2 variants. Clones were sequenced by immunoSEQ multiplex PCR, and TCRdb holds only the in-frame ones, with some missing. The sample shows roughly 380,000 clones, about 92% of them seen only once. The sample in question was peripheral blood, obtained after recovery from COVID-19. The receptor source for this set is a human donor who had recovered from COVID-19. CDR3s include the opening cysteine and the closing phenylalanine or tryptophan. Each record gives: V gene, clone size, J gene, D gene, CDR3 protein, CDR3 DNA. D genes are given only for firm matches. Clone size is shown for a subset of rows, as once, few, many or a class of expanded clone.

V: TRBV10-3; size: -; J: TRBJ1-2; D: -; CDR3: CATEGEGRNYGYTF; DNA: TGTGCCACTGAAGGGGAGGGTCGTAACTATGGCTACACCTTC
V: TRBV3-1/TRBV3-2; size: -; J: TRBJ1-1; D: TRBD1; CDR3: CASSQEQGVFTEAFF; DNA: TGTGCCAGCAGCCAGGAACAGGGGGTTTTCACTGAAGCTTTCTTT
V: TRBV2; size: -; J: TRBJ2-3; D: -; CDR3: CASIRTGRPDTQYF; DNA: TGTGCCAGCATCCGGACGGGCCGACCAGATACGCAGTATTTT
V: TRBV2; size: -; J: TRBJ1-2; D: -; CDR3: CASSFQTLNYGYTF; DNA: TGTGCCAGCAGCTTTCAGACACTCAACTATGGCTACACCTTC
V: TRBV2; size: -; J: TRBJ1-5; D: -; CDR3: CASSDRGFSNQPQHF; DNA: TGTGCCAGCAGTGATCGGGGTTTTAGCAATCAGCCCCAGCATTTT
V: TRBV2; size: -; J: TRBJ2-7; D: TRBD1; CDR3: CASSGQGAYEQYF; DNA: TGTGCCAGCAGTGGACAGGGAGCCTACGAGCAGTACTTC
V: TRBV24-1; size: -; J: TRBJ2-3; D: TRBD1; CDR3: CATSDAGTGGLDTQYF; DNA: TGTGCCACCAGTGATGCCGGGACAGGGGGCTTAGATACGCAGTATTTT
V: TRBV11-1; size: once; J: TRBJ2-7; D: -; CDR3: CASSPGQAYEQYF; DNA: TGTGCCAGCAGCCCCGGGCAGGCGTACGAGCAGTACTTC
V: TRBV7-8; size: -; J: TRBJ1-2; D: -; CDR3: CASSLTANYGYTF; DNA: TGTGCCAGCAGCTTGACGGCTAACTATGGCTACACCTTC
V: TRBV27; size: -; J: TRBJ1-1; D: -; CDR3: CASMGGRYMNTEAFF; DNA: TGTGCCAGCATGGGGGGGCGGTACATGAACACTGAAGCTTTCTTT
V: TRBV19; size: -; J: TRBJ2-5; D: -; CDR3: CASSKDGTPTQETQYF; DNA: TGTGCCAGTAGCAAAGATGGAACCCCAACACAAGAGACCCAGTACTTC
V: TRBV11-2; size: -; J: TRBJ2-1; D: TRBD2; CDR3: CASSPTSGAYNEQFF; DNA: TGTGCCAGCAGCCCGACTAGCGGGGCTTACAATGAGCAGTTCTTC
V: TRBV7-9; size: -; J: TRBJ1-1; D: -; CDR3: CASSARTVSTADTEAFF; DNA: TGTGCCAGCAGCGCACGGACGGTTTCGACAGCCGACACTGAAGCTTTCTTT
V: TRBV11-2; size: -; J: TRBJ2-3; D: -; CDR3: CASSIVAVGSDTQYF; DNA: TGTGCCAGCAGCATTGTAGCGGTGGGATCTGATACGCAGTATTTT
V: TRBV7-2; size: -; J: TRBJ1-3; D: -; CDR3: CASSSRVHSGNTIYF; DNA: TGTGCCAGCTCCAGTCGGGTCCACTCTGGAAACACCATATATTTT
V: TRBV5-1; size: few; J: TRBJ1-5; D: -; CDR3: CASSRDSNQPQHF; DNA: TGCGCCAGCAGCCGGGACAGCAATCAGCCCCAGCATTTT
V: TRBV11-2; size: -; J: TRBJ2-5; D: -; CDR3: CASSFRGGAALWETQYF; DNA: TGTGCCAGCAGCTTTAGGGGGGGGGCCGCTCTGTGGGAGACCCAGTACTTC
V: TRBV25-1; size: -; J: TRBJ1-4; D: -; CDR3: CASSRGTLRNEKLFF; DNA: TGTGCCAGCAGTCGGGGGACACTTCGCAATGAAAAACTGTTTTTT
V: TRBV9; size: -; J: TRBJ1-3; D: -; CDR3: CASSLQGGNTIYF; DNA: TGTGCCAGTTCGTTACAAGGGGGAAACACCATATATTTT
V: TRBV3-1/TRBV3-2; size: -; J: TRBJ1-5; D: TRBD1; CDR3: CASSQDKGRGRDQPQHF; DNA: TGTGCCAGCAGCCAAGACAAGGGCAGGGGGCGGGATCAGCCCCAGCATTTT
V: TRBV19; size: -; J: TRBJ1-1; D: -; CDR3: CASSTGTNTEAFF; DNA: TGTGCCAGTAGCACAGGGACGAACACTGAAGCTTTCTTT
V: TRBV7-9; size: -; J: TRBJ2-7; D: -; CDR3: CASSLTSPGYEQYF; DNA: TGTGCCAGCAGCTTAACCAGCCCCGGGTACGAGCAGTACTTC
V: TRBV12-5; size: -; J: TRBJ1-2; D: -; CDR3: CASGSRTAYNYGYTF; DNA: TGTGCTAGTGGTTCCCGGACCGCTTATAACTATGGCTACACCTTC
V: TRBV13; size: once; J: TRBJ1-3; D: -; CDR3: CASTPLFTSGNTIYF; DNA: TGTGCCAGCACCCCGCTGTTTACTTCTGGAAACACCATATATTTT
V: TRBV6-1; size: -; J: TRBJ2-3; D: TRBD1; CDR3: CASSERPGGFADTQYF; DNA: TGTGCCAGCAGTGAACGACCAGGGGGCTTTGCAGATACGCAGTATTTT
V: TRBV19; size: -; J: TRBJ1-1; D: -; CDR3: CASSMSLGGTEAFF; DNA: TGTGCCAGTAGTATGAGTTTGGGGGGCACTGAAGCTTTCTTT
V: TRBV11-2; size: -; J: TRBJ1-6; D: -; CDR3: CASSLDRVDNSPLHF; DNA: TGTGCCAGCAGCTTAGATCGGGTAGATAATTCACCCCTCCACTTT
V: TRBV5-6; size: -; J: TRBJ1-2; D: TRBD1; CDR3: CASSLGDRVLVSSYGYTF; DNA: TGTGCCAGCAGCTTGGGCGACAGGGTCCTTGTGTCCTCCTATGGCTACACCTTC
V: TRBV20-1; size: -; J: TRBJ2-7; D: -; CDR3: CSVLVEIEYF; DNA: TGCAGTGTCCTAGTAGAAATTGAGTACTTC
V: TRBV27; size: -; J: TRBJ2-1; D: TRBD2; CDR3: CASSFLLAGGEQFF; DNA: TGTGCCAGCAGTTTCTTACTAGCGGGGGGTGAGCAGTTCTTC
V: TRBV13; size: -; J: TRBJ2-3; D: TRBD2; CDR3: CASSSGPWTSGGGTDTQYF; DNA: TGTGCCAGCAGCTCAGGACCATGGACTAGCGGGGGGGGAACAGATACGCAGTATTTT
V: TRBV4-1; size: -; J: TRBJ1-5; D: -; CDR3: CASSPRTENNQPQHF; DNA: TGCGCCAGCAGCCCACGGACGGAGAACAATCAGCCCCAGCATTTT
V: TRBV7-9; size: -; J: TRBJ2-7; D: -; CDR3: CASNKTDTAWEQYF; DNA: TGTGCCAGCAACAAAACCGACACGGCCTGGGAGCAGTACTTC
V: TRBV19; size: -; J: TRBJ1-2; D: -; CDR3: CASSPLAGLTGGYTF; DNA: TGTGCCAGTAGTCCCCTGGCAGGGTTGACGGGAGGCTACACCTTC
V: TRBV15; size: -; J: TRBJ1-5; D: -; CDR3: CATSSRLLNQPQHF; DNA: TGTGCCACCAGCTCCCGTCTTTTGAATCAGCCCCAGCATTTT
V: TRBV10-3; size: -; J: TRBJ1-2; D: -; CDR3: CAISELKSRQDRGYTF; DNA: TGTGCCATCAGTGAGTTAAAAAGCAGACAGGATCGGGGCTACACCTTC
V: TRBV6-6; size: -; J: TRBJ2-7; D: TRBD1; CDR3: CASSFGTGWYEQYF; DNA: TGTGCCAGCAGTTTCGGGACAGGGTGGTACGAGCAGTACTTC
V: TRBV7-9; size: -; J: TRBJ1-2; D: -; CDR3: CASSPSGSNYGYTF; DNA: TGTGCCAGCAGCCCAAGCGGATCTAACTATGGCTACACCTTC
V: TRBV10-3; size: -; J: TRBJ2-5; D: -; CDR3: CATRGGSQETQYF; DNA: TGTGCCACCAGGGGGGGGTCCCAAGAGACCCAGTACTTC
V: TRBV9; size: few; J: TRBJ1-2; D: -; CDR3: CASSYREGGYTF; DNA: TGTGCCAGCAGCTATAGGGAGGGAGGCTACACCTTC
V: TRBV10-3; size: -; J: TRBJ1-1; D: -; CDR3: CAIRASYRVMNTEAFF; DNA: TGTGCCATCAGGGCCAGTTACAGGGTCATGAACACTGAAGCTTTCTTT
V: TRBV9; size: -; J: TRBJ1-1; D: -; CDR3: CATSTGSEGNTEAFF; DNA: TGTGCCACCTCTACAGGGAGTGAGGGGAACACTGAAGCTTTCTTT
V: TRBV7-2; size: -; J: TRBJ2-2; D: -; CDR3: CASSLGSTDTGELFF; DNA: TGTGCCAGCAGCTTAGGTAGCACCGACACCGGGGAGCTGTTTTTT
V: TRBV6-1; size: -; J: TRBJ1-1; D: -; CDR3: CASSLSVGNTEAFF; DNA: TGTGCCAGCAGCCTATCCGTAGGGAACACTGAAGCTTTCTTT
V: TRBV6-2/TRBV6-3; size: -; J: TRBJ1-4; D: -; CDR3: CASSSGQKGEKLFF; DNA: TGTGCCAGCAGTTCCGGACAGAAGGGTGAAAAACTGTTTTTT
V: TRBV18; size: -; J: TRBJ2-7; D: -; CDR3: CASSPTDGYEQYF; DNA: TGTGCCAGCTCACCCACGGACGGCTACGAGCAGTACTTC
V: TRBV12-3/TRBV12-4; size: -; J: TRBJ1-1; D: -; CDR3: CASSLTIGEAFF; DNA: TGTGCCAGCAGTTTAACCATAGGTGAAGCTTTCTTT
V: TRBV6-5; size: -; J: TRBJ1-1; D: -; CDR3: CASSPLPGLFTEAFF; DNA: TGTGCCAGCAGTCCCTTGCCAGGTCTTTTCACTGAAGCTTTCTTT
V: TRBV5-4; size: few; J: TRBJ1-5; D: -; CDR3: CASSLFGAGQPQHF; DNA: TGTGCCAGCAGCTTATTCGGGGCGGGCCAGCCCCAGCATTTT
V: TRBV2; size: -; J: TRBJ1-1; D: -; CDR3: CASSWGGQTNTEAFF; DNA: TGTGCCAGCTCCTGGGGGGGGCAGACGAACACTGAAGCTTTCTTT
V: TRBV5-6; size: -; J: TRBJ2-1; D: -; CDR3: CASSFGTNNEQFF; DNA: TGTGCCAGCAGCTTTGGTACCAACAATGAGCAGTTCTTC
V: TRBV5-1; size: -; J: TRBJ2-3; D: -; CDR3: CASSRGAATDTQYF; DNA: TGCGCCAGCAGCCGGGGGGCCGCCACAGATACGCAGTATTTT
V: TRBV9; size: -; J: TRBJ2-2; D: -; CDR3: CASSVGGPFGAGELFF; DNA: TGTGCCAGCAGCGTAGGGGGCCCTTTCGGTGCCGGGGAGCTGTTTTTT
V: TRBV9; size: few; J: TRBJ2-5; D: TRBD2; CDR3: CASSVASGSGGVQETQYF; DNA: TGTGCCAGCAGCGTAGCCTCCGGTAGCGGGGGGGTTCAAGAGACCCAGTACTTC
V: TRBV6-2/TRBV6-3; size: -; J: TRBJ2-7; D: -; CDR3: CASSYHRDSYEQYF; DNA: TGTGCCAGCAGTTACCACCGAGACTCCTACGAGCAGTACTTC
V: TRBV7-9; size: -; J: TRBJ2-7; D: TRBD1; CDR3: CASSPPPTGSYEQYF; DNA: TGTGCCAGCAGCCCCCCCCCGACAGGGTCCTACGAGCAGTACTTC
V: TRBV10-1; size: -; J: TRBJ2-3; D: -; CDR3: CASSESGGFRADTQYF; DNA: TGCGCCAGCAGTGAGTCTGGGGGGTTTCGCGCAGATACGCAGTATTTT
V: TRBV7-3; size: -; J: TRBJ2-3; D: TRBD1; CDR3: CASSPQGAADTQYF; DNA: TGTGCCAGCAGCCCCCAGGGGGCGGCAGATACGCAGTATTTT